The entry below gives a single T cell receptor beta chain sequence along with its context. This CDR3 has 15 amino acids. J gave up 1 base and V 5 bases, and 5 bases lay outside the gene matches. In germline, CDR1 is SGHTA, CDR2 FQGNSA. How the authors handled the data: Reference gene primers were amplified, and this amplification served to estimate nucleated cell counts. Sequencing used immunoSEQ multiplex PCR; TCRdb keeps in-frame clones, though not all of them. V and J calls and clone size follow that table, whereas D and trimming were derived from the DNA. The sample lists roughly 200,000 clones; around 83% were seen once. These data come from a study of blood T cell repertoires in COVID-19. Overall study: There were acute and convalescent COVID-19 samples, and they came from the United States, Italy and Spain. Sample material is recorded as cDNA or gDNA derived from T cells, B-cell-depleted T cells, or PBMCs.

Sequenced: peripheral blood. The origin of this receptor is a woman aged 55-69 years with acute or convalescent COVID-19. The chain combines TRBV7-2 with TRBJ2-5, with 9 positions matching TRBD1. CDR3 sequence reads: CASSAGQGSQETQYF. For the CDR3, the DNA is TGTGCCAGCAGCGCCGGACAGGGGTCCCAAGAGACCCAGTACTTC.